This is a list of T cell receptor beta chains from one sample in a study of CD8+ T cells in alopecia areata. The table came from immunoSEQ multiplex PCR; TCRdb's copy has only in-frame clones and leaves some out. The sample lists 150,000 or so clones; nearly 55% were seen once. The sample was CD8+ T cells sorted from blood, taken at week 4, from a patient treated with tofacitinib. Source of these receptors: a human donor with alopecia areata. CDR3s include the opening cysteine and the closing phenylalanine or tryptophan. Fields, in order: CDR3 DNA, CDR3 protein, V gene, D gene, clone size, J gene. The D gene is left open where the match is weak. Some rows have no size entry. The others give once, few or many, or a class for an expanded clone.

CDR3nt: TGTGCCAGCAGCAGTATACCGGGGGGGCCGAGCTCCTACAATGAGCAGTTCTTC; CDR3aa: CASSSIPGGPSSYNEQFF; v_gene: TRBV7-8; d_gene: TRBD2; abundance: few; j_gene: TRBJ2-1
CDR3nt: TGTGCCAGCAGCTTTCGGGACAATCCCTACGAGCAGTACTTC; CDR3aa: CASSFRDNPYEQYF; v_gene: TRBV5-6; d_gene: -; abundance: -; j_gene: TRBJ2-7
CDR3nt: TGTGCCAGTAGTATAGATTACGAGGGCATTCAGTACTTC; CDR3aa: CASSIDYEGIQYF; v_gene: TRBV19; d_gene: -; abundance: few; j_gene: TRBJ2-4
CDR3nt: TGCGCCAGCAGCTTGGCACAGGGGACCTACAATGAGCAGTTCTTC; CDR3aa: CASSLAQGTYNEQFF; v_gene: TRBV5-1; d_gene: TRBD1; abundance: -; j_gene: TRBJ2-1
CDR3nt: TGCGCCAGCAGCCCTGGCACTGAAGCTTTCTTT; CDR3aa: CASSPGTEAFF; v_gene: TRBV5-1; d_gene: -; abundance: once; j_gene: TRBJ1-1
CDR3nt: TGTGCCAGCAGCCCAAGACGGGGGGTTACTGAAGCTTTCTTT; CDR3aa: CASSPRRGVTEAFF; v_gene: TRBV7-4; d_gene: -; abundance: -; j_gene: TRBJ1-1
CDR3nt: TGTGCCAGCCAGCAGGGAGGGAGGTACACCTTC; CDR3aa: CASQQGGRYTF; v_gene: TRBV6-5; d_gene: -; abundance: -; j_gene: TRBJ1-2
CDR3nt: TGTGCCACCAGCGGGATCACAGATACGCAGTATTTT; CDR3aa: CATSGITDTQYF; v_gene: TRBV15; d_gene: -; abundance: -; j_gene: TRBJ2-3
CDR3nt: TGTGCCAGCAGCGTAGAGGGGAGCACAGATACGCAGTATTTT; CDR3aa: CASSVEGSTDTQYF; v_gene: TRBV9; d_gene: -; abundance: few; j_gene: TRBJ2-3
CDR3nt: TGTGCCAGCAGCTACCCCGGGACAATCAAAAATGGCTACACCTTC; CDR3aa: CASSYPGTIKNGYTF; v_gene: TRBV7-9; d_gene: -; abundance: -; j_gene: TRBJ1-2
CDR3nt: TGTGCCAGCAGCTTACGGGACAGGGATCAGGAGACCCAGTACTTC; CDR3aa: CASSLRDRDQETQYF; v_gene: TRBV7-8; d_gene: TRBD1; abundance: few; j_gene: TRBJ2-5